This TCR beta chain was documented in a study of blood T cell repertoires in COVID-19. Study background: COVID-19 samples collected from the United States, Italy and Spain covered acute and convalescent phases. Nucleic acid was either cDNA or gDNA, and it came from T cells, B-cell-depleted T cells, or PBMCs.

The CDR3 is 18 residues long. CDR1 is SNHLY and CDR2 is FYNNEI in the germline V gene. Between the trimmed V and J ends, which lost 6 bases and 5 bases, there was a span of 28 bases. Under the authors' procedure: Reference gene primer amplification gave estimated nucleated cell counts. TCRdb keeps only in-frame clones here, not all; method: immunoSEQ multiplex PCR. V and J calls and clone size follow that table, whereas D and trimming were derived from the DNA. The table has about 140,000 clones, around four fifths seen once. The TCR comes from a woman over 75 with acute or convalescent COVID-19. This chain joins TRBV2 and TRBJ1-1; D perhaps matches TRBD1 (6 bases). What was sequenced was peripheral blood. CDR3 protein: CASSGPFLGQSFKTEAFF. The CDR3 nucleotides read TGTGCCAGCAGCGGGCCCTTCCTAGGACAGTCCTTCAAGACTGAAGCTTTCTTT.